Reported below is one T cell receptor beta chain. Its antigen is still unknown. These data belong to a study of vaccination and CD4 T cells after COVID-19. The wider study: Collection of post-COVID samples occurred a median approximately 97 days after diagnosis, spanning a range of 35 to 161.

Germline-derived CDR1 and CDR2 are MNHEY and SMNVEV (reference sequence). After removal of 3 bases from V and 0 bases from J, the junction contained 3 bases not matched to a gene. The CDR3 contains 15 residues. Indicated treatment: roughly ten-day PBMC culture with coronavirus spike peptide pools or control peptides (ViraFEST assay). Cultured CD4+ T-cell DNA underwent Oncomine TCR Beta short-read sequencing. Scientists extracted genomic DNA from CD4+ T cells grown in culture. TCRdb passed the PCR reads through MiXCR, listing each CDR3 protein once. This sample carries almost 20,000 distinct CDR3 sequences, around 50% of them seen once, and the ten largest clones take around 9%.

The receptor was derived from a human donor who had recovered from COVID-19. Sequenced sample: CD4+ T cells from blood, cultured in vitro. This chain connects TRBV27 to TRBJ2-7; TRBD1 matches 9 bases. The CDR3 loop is CASSFWDRASYEQYF. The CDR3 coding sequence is TGTGCCAGCAGTTTCTGGGACAGGGCCTCCTACGAGCAGTACTTC.